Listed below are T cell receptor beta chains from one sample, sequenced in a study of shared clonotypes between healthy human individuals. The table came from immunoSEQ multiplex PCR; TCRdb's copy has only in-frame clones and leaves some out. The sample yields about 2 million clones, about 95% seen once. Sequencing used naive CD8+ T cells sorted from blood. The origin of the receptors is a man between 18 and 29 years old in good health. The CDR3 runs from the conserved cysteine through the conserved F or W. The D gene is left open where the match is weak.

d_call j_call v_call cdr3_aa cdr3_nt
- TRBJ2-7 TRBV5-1 CASSTASAYPSDEQYF TGCGCCAGCAGCACTGCCTCAGCATACCCATCAGACGAGCAGTACTTC
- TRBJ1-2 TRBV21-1 CVVVNRANYGYTF TGTGTTGTTGTTAACAGGGCTAACTATGGCTACACCTTC
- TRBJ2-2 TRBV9 CASSASDQGNSTGELFF TGTGCCAGCAGCGCCTCAGACCAGGGGAATAGTACCGGGGAGCTGTTTTTT
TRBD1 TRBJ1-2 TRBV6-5 CASSYTGVDGYTF TGTGCCAGCAGTTACACAGGGGTGGACGGCTACACCTTC
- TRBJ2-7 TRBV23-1 CASSQRDPESCF TGCGCCAGCAGTCAACGGGACCCTGAGAGTTGCTTC
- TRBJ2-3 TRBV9 CASSVQGGLTDTQYF TGTGCCAGCAGCGTCCAAGGGGGGCTCACAGATACGCAGTATTTT
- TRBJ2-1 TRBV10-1 CASSEVLMGEQFF TGCGCCAGCAGTGAGGTATTAATGGGTGAGCAGTTCTTC
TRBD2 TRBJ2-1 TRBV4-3 CASSQERVRAGGVYNEQFF TGCGCCAGCAGCCAAGAGAGGGTCCGGGCGGGGGGCGTATACAATGAGCAGTTCTTC
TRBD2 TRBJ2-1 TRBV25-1 CASSAGLAEKQFF TGTGCCAGCAGTGCGGGACTAGCGGAAAAGCAGTTCTTC
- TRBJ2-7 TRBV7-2 CASSLGASSPYEQYF TGTGCCAGCAGCTTAGGGGCTAGCTCCCCTTACGAGCAGTACTTC
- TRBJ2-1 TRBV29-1 CSVESNNYNEQFF TGCAGCGTTGAATCTAACAACTACAATGAGCAGTTCTTC
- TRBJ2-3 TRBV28 CASSFPSTGAGDTQYF TGTGCCAGCAGTTTCCCCTCTACGGGGGCGGGGGATACGCAGTATTTT
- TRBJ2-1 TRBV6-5 CASSYGNTYNEQFF TGTGCCAGCAGTTACGGCAATACCTACAATGAGCAGTTCTTC